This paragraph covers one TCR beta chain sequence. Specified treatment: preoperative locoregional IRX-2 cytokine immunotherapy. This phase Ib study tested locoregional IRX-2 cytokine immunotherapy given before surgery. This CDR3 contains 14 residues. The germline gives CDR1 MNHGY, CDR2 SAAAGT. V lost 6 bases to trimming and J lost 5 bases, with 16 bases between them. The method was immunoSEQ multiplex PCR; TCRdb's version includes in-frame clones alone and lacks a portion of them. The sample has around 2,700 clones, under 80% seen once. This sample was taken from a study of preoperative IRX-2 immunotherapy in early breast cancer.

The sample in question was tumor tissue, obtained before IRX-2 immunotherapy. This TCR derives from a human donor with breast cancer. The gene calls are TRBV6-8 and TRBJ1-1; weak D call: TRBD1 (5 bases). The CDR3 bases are TGTGCCAGCAGCCAATTGGCAGGGACGACTGAAGCTTTCTTT. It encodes CASSQLAGTTEAFF.